A selection of T cell receptor beta chains follows, all from one sample in a study of blood T cell repertoires in COVID-19. Sequenced by immunoSEQ multiplex PCR; TCRdb stores in-frame clones only, minus some. The sample holds approximately 360,000 clones, 87% seen once. The sequenced sample consisted of PBMCs or T cells enriched from blood (not recorded which). These receptors all come from a man aged 35-49 years in a cohort exposed to, infected with or recovered from COVID-19 (not recorded which). Both conserved end residues are trimmed from each CDR3. Clone size appears in some rows only: once, few, many, or a class for an expanded clone.

V	J	length	size	CDR3
TRBV23-1	TRBJ2-7	16	.	ASSLKPSAGTGFYEQY
TRBV28	TRBJ1-1	12	.	ASSLSGVDTEAF
TRBV7-3	TRBJ1-1	13	few	ASSSQGGSNTEAF
TRBV7-9	TRBJ2-1	13	few	ASSSTGASYNEQF
TRBV7-9	TRBJ1-5	13	.	ASSLEGAGNQPQH
TRBV30	TRBJ1-2	11	.	ASSPGGNYGYT
TRBV19	TRBJ2-5	13	.	ASSNGQGGQETQY
TRBV7-8	TRBJ1-5	14	.	ASSLELARGNQPQH
TRBV3-1/TRBV3-2	TRBJ2-1	14	.	ASSRVSGTSGSEQF
TRBV7-3	TRBJ2-1	11	.	ASSESTQREQF
TRBV27	TRBJ2-7	14	.	ASSKPGQGLIYEQY
TRBV2	TRBJ2-6	13	.	ASSARASGANVLT
TRBV9	TRBJ2-1	11	.	ASSGPVLDEQF
TRBV29-1	TRBJ2-1	9	.	SVPLSGKQF
TRBV24-1	TRBJ2-3	12	.	ATSERARTDTQY
TRBV27	TRBJ2-7	10	.	ASRTGLYEQY
TRBV10-3	TRBJ2-1	13	.	AIRPASGEHNEQF
TRBV3-1/TRBV3-2	TRBJ2-7	11	.	ASSQVGAYEQY
TRBV5-6	TRBJ2-1	12	.	ASSLEVMSDEQF
TRBV6-1	TRBJ2-7	11	once	ASSEDDSRGQY
TRBV19	TRBJ1-1	11	.	ASSPGKNTEAF
TRBV5-1	TRBJ2-3	13	.	ASSVQGIGTDTQY